Given below is one T cell receptor beta chain in context. Its antigen is not identified. TCRdb keeps only in-frame clones here, not all; method: immunoSEQ multiplex PCR. This sample has about 42,000 clones; approximately 80% occur once, and the top ten carry approximately 25%. The data belong to a study of OX40 agonist ivuxolimab in advanced cancers. Whole-study context: Three patients responded partially, comprising one with hepatocellular carcinoma and two with cutaneous melanoma. Regarding the study as a whole: Relative to CD4+ cells, CD8+ T cells on average had more expanded clones. Determination of antigen specificity was not performed for the expanded peripheral T cells.

Germline V gene lookup returns CDR1 ENHRY and CDR2 SYGVKD. This CDR3 is built from 15 residues. The rearrangement links TRBV10-3 to TRBJ2-5, with unresolved D. The DNA end is a closer match to TRBJ2-7, so the J assignment may be wrong. The sample consisted of CD4+ or CD8+ T cells sorted from blood, taken in a trial of the OX40 agonist ivuxolimab. The receptor comes from an adult with an advanced solid tumor such as melanoma, head and neck, liver or kidney cancer. As DNA, the CDR3 is TGTGCCATCAGTGAGTCGCAGACTGAATCCTACGAGCAGTACTTC. This codes for CAISESQTESYEQYF.